The clone carrying this T cell receptor (beta chain) was detected ten times or more. Its antigen is unknown. Unique molecular identifiers were in the cDNA, with template-switch universal primer binding. TCRdb re-called the 5' RACE reads through MiXCR, storing one row per CDR3 protein. The sample lists hundreds of thousands of distinct CDR3 sequences; 20% to 25% were seen once. The entry originates in a study of identical twins. The study's findings and limits: Where beta out-of-frame sequences were concerned, excess twin sharing was weaker. In cord blood, abundant beta clonotypes had fewer insertions; memory showed no trend.

CDR1 MDHEN and CDR2 SYDVKM come from the germline V gene. V was clipped by 7 bases and J by 0 bases, with 10 bases between them. The CDR3 totals 14 residues. With no exceptions, donors were healthy Caucasians. These same data were also listed under a study on yellow fever vaccine responses in identical twins.

This chain links TRBV28 with TRBJ2-4; TRBD2 might be the D (6 bases). The clonotype comes from a woman aged 18-35 years in good health. Sample: CD4+ T cells sorted from blood. CDR3 loop: CASNKAGAKNIQYF. The DNA of the CDR3 is TGTGCCAGCAATAAAGCGGGAGCCAAAAACATTCAGTACTTC. Full variable domain (remainder filled in from reference TRBV28 and TRBJ2-4): DVKVTQSSRYLVKRTGEKVFLECVQDMDHENMFWYRQDPGLGLRLIYFSYDVKMKEKGDIPEGYSVSREKKERFSLILESASTNQTSMYLCASNKAGAKNIQYFGAGTRLSVL.